This T cell receptor (beta chain) was identified during a study of T cells in localized non-small cell lung cancer. Germline V gene data show CDR1 as MGHRA and CDR2 as YSYEKL. The CDR3 covers 15 residues. V was trimmed by 1 base and J by 1 base, leaving 10 bases between them. Notes on this clone: The antigen remains undetermined.

TCRdb's copy holds only in-frame clones and misses some; the assay was immunoSEQ multiplex PCR. Of about 47,000 clones listed, 86% are singletons. Study-level points and caveats: Sequencing, confined to only one tumor region, leaves heterogeneity possible. Longer survival (overall) was linked to higher T cell density in blood.

This rearrangement joins TRBV4-1 to TRBJ1-1; D may be TRBD1 (6 bases). This clonotype originated in a man aged 35-75 years with stage II lung adenocarcinoma. Sequences were derived from PBMCs, sampled before any cancer treatment. The CDR3 DNA reads TGCGCCAGCAGCCAAGTAGGACAGCGGAACACTGAAGCTTTCTTT. Translation gives CASSQVGQRNTEAFF.